This TCR beta chain was captured in a study of blood T cell repertoires in COVID-19. The overall study: From T cells, B-cell-depleted T cells, or PBMCs came the material, which was cDNA or gDNA.

Original handling: Estimation of nucleated cell counts relied on the amplification of reference gene primers. The repertoire was sequenced with immunoSEQ multiplex PCR; TCRdb's copy has only in-frame clones and lacks some. That table gives V, J and clone size, and the DNA gave D and trimming. The data contain roughly 190,000 clones, roughly 91% of them singletons. Losses at the gene ends were 4 bases for V and 2 bases for J; bases not matched to a gene: 7. The CDR3 totals 16 residues. Germline values: CDR1 LGHDT, CDR2 YNNKEL (reference sequence). V gene TRBV3-1 (or the pseudogene TRBV3-2) combines with J gene TRBJ2-1, with TRBD2 matching 8 bases. Sequenced sample: peripheral blood. The source of this sequence is a man aged 35 to 55 with active or convalescent COVID-19. CDR3 amino acids: CASSLPSGGAYNEQFF. Written as DNA, the CDR3 is TGTGCCAGCAGCCTACCCAGCGGGGGCGCCTACAATGAGCAGTTCTTC.